The subject of this entry is one TCR beta chain. The entry originates in a study of CD8 T cells in Susac syndrome. TEMRA cells were FACS-enriched, unlike CD8+ and CD4+ T cells, which were negatively isolated. CDR1 LGHNA and CDR2 YSLEER come from the germline V gene. V shed 5 bases and J 2 bases; nucleotides not matched to a gene: 7. This CDR3 is built from 17 residues. RNA, at roughly 0.5 to 1 ug, was reverse transcribed with random hexamers. A single record per CDR3 protein comes from TCRdb applying MiXCR to the immunoSEQ multiplex PCR reads. The sample includes a few hundred thousand distinct CDR3 sequences, about 91% seen only once; the top ten take 0.18%.

The specimen was CD8+ T cells from PBMCs. This clonotype originated in a human donor with multiple sclerosis. The chain carries TRBV4-3 and TRBJ2-3; TRBD2 matches 13 bases. For the CDR3, the DNA is TGCGCCAGCAGCAACGGACTAGCGGGGGCCTACACAGATACGCAGTATTTT. Translation: CASSNGLAGAYTDTQYF.